This is a list of T cell receptor beta chains from one sample in a study of identical twins. TCRdb processed the 5' RACE reads anew with MiXCR; each CDR3 protein has one entry. The top ten clones hold roughly 15% of a sample with a few hundred thousand distinct CDR3 sequences, approximately 7.1% of them seen once. This sample was shared with a second study, whose subject was T cells expressing NK-cell markers.

Sequenced sample: CD8+ T cells sorted from blood. The source is a woman under 30 in good health. Both conserved end residues are part of each CDR3. D genes are given only for firm matches. Not every row has a clone size; where given, it reads once, few, many or a size class.

V gene	clone size	J gene	D gene	CDR3 protein	CDR3 DNA
TRBV5-5	few	TRBJ2-7	TRBD2	CASSARGDEQYF	TGTGCCAGCAGCGCTCGGGGGGACGAGCAGTACTTC
TRBV20-1	-	TRBJ2-7	-	CSAMADERTRGWEQYF	TGCAGTGCCATGGCGGACGAAAGGACACGAGGATGGGAGCAGTACTTC
TRBV20-1	few	TRBJ2-7	-	CSARDRVGAIEQYF	TGCAGTGCTAGAGATCGGGTGGGAGCGATCGAGCAGTACTTC
TRBV15	many	TRBJ2-2	-	CATPRINTGELFF	TGTGCCACCCCGCGTATTAACACCGGGGAGCTGTTTTTT
TRBV7-9	-	TRBJ2-5	-	CASSPPRIQETQYF	TGTGCCAGCAGCCCGCCGAGGATCCAAGAGACCCAGTACTTC
TRBV2	many	TRBJ2-7	TRBD1	CASTGDRFYEQYF	TGTGCCAGCACCGGGGACAGATTCTACGAGCAGTACTTC
TRBV3-1	few	TRBJ1-1	-	CASSRDTGRHTEAFF	TGTGCCAGCAGCCGGGACACCGGGCGGCACACTGAAGCTTTCTTT
TRBV6-2/TRBV6-3	many	TRBJ1-5	TRBD1	CASTRDRRGGNQPQHF	TGTGCCAGCACCCGGGACAGGAGAGGGGGCAATCAGCCCCAGCATTTT
TRBV27	-	TRBJ2-7	TRBD1	CASSWGGTGVDEQYF	TGTGCCAGCAGTTGGGGAGGGACAGGGGTCGACGAGCAGTACTTC
TRBV6-1	few	TRBJ1-2	TRBD1	CASSGQGGWGYGYTF	TGTGCCAGCAGTGGACAGGGAGGGTGGGGCTATGGCTACACCTTC
TRBV15	many	TRBJ2-3	-	CATSRDPDTQYF	TGTGCCACCAGCAGAGATCCAGATACGCAGTATTTT
TRBV27	-	TRBJ2-7	-	CASSFAGTNYEQYF	TGTGCCAGCAGTTTTGCCGGTACTAACTACGAGCAGTACTTC
TRBV5-5	-	TRBJ2-5	-	CASSLAEETQYF	TGTGCCAGCAGCTTAGCAGAAGAGACCCAGTACTTC
TRBV4-2	many	TRBJ2-1	TRBD2	CASSPFGGAGNEQFF	TGTGCCAGCAGCCCATTCGGGGGGGCTGGCAATGAGCAGTTCTTC
TRBV4-1	few	TRBJ2-7	TRBD2	CASSSLTSGGTYEQYF	TGCGCCAGCAGCTCCCTGACTAGCGGGGGCACCTACGAGCAGTACTTC
TRBV9	-	TRBJ2-1	-	CASKKDSYNEQFF	TGTGCCAGCAAGAAGGACTCCTACAATGAGCAGTTCTTC
TRBV5-6	many	TRBJ1-4	-	CASSFVREEKLFF	TGTGCCAGCAGCTTTGTCAGAGAAGAAAAACTGTTTTTT
TRBV6-1	few	TRBJ2-5	-	CAADRARPPSETQYF	TGTGCCGCGGACCGCGCGAGGCCCCCCAGCGAGACCCAGTACTTC
TRBV6-5	many	TRBJ1-6	-	CASSYGLSYNSPLHF	TGTGCCAGCAGTTACGGCCTCTCCTATAATTCACCCCTCCACTTT
TRBV29-1	many	TRBJ2-5	-	CSVDDTGETQYF	TGCAGCGTTGACGACACAGGGGAGACCCAGTACTTC
TRBV20-1	few	TRBJ2-7	-	CSARGGAGYYEQYF	TGCAGTGCTAGAGGCGGGGCCGGTTACTACGAGCAGTACTTC
TRBV15	few	TRBJ2-7	TRBD1	CATSRLDRVPYEQYF	TGTGCCACCAGCAGACTTGACAGGGTCCCCTACGAGCAGTACTTC
TRBV15	many	TRBJ1-3	-	CATTQSSGNTIYF	TGTGCCACCACACAGAGCTCTGGAAACACCATATATTTT
TRBV29-1	-	TRBJ2-3	TRBD2	CSVVSSGRGDTQYF	TGCAGCGTTGTGTCTAGCGGGAGGGGAGATACGCAGTATTTT
TRBV29-1	once	TRBJ1-1	TRBD1	CSVVDRGRGTEAFF	TGCAGCGTTGTAGACAGGGGGCGCGGGACTGAAGCTTTCTTT
TRBV2	few	TRBJ2-1	TRBD2	CGAAGGKYNEQFF	TGTGGGGCAGCGGGGGGAAAATACAATGAGCAGTTCTTC
TRBV9	few	TRBJ2-7	TRBD1	CASSAAGTGAYEQYF	TGTGCCAGCAGCGCGGCGGGGACAGGGGCCTACGAGCAGTACTTC
TRBV11-2	few	TRBJ2-3	TRBD2	CASSFVIAGETDTQYF	TGTGCCAGCAGCTTTGTGATAGCGGGAGAGACAGATACGCAGTATTTT
TRBV13	few	TRBJ1-1	-	CASSWGGTQGTEAFF	TGTGCCAGCAGCTGGGGAGGGACACAAGGCACTGAAGCTTTCTTT
TRBV4-1	-	TRBJ2-7	-	CASSQDLDSNYEQYF	TGCGCCAGCAGCCAAGATCTGGACAGTAACTACGAGCAGTACTTC
TRBV10-3	-	TRBJ2-3	TRBD2	CAIRGTSGTDTQYF	TGTGCCATCAGGGGGACTAGCGGCACAGATACGCAGTATTTT
TRBV5-1	many	TRBJ1-1	-	CASSFGPPLNTEAFF	TGCGCCAGCAGTTTCGGGCCCCCCCTGAACACTGAAGCTTTCTTT
TRBV27	many	TRBJ2-7	TRBD1	CASSDVNRGIGEQYF	TGTGCCAGCAGCGACGTGAACAGGGGGATAGGCGAGCAGTACTTC